The present T cell receptor (beta chain) was sequenced within a study of cytomegalovirus exposure and HLA in healthy donors. The PCR employed 60 Vbeta primers together with 13 Jbeta primers. TCRdb keeps only in-frame clones here, not all; method: immunoSEQ multiplex PCR. The sample includes 150,000 or so clones, 70% to 80% of them seen just once. This clonotype was sampled from a woman in her forties in good health and CMV-seronegative. Material for sequencing was PBMCs.

As DNA, the CDR3 is TGTGCCAGCAGTCCGCCAGAGGGAACAGATACGCAGTATTTT. Its protein product is CASSPPEGTDTQYF. The chain carries TRBV27 and TRBJ2-3; perhaps TRBD2 as D (5 bases). In germline, CDR1 is MNHEY, CDR2 SMNVEV (reference sequence). CDR3 size: 14 residues. V gave up 5 bases and J gave up 3 bases, with 12 bases separating them.